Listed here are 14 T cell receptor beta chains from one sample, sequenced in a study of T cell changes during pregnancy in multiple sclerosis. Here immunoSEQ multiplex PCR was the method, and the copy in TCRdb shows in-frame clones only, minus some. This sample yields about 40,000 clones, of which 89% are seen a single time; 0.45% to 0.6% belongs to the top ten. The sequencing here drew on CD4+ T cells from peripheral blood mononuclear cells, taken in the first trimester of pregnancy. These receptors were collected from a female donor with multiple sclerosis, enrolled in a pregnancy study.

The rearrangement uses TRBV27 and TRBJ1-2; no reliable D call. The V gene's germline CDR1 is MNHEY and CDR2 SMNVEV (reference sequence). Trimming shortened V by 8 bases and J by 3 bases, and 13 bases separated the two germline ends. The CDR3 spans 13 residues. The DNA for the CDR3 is TGTGCCAGCTCGGGAATTTCAGACTATGGCTACACCTTC. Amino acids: CASSGISDYGYTF.

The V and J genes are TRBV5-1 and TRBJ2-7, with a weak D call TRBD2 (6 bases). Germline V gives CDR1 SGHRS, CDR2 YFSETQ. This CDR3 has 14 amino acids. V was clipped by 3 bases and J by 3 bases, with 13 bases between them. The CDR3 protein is CASSWGTDYYEQYF. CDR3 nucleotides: TGCGCCAGCAGCTGGGGGACTGACTACTACGAGCAGTACTTC.

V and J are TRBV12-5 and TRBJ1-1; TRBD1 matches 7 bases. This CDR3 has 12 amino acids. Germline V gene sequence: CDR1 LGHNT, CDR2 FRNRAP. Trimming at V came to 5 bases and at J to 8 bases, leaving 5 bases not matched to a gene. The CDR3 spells CASGVTGSEAFF. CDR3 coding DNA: TGTGCTAGTGGTGTGACAGGGTCCGAAGCTTTCTTT.

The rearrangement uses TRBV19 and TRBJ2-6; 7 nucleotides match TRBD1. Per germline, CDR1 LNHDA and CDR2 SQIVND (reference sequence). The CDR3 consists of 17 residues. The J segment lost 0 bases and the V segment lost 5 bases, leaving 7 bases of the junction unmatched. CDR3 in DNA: TGTGCCAGTAGTGACGGGACAGATGACTCTGGGGCCAACGTCCTGACTTTC. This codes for CASSDGTDDSGANVLTF.

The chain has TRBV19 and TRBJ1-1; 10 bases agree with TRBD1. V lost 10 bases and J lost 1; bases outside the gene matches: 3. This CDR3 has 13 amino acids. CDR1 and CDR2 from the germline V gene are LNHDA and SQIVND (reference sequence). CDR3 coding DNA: TGTGCCACTCGGGACAGGGGGAACACTGAAGCTTTCTTT. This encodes CATRDRGNTEAFF.

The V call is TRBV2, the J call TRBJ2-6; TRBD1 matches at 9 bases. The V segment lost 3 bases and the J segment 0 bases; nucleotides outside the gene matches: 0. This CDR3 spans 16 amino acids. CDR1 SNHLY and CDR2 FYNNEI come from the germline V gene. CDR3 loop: CASSETGGSGANVLTF. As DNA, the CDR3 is TGTGCCAGCAGTGAGACAGGGGGCTCTGGGGCCAACGTCCTGACTTTC. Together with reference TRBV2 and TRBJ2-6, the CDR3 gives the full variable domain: EPEVTQTPSHQVTQMGQEVILRCVPISNHLYFYWYRQILGQKVEFLVSFYNNEISEKSEIFDDQFSVERPDGSNFTLKIRSTKLEDSAMYFCASSETGGSGANVLTFGAGSRLTVL.

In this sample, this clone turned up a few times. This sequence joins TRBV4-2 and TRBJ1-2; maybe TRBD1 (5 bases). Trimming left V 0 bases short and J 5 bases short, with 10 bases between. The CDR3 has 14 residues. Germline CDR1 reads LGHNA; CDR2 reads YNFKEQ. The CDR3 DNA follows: TGTGCCAGCAGCCAAGAAAGGCGGGGGTATGGCTACACCTTC. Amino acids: CASSQERRGYGYTF.

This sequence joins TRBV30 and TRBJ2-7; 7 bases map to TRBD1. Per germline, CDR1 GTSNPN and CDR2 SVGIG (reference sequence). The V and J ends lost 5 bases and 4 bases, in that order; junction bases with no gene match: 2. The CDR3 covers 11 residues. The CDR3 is CAWGTAYEQYF. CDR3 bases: TGTGCCTGGGGGACAGCTTACGAGCAGTACTTC.

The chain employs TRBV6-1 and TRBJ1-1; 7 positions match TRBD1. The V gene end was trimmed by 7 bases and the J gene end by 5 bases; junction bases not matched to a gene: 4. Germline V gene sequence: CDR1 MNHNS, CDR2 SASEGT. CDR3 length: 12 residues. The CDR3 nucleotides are TGTGCCAGCACCAGGGACAGTACTGAAGCTTTCTTT. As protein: CASTRDSTEAFF.

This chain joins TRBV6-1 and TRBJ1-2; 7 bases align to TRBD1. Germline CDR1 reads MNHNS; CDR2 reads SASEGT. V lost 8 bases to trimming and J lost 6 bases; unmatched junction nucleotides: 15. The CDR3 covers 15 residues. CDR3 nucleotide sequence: TGTGCCAGCCCGTCGGCCTTAGGCAGGGGGGATGGCTACACCTTC. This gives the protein CASPSALGRGDGYTF.

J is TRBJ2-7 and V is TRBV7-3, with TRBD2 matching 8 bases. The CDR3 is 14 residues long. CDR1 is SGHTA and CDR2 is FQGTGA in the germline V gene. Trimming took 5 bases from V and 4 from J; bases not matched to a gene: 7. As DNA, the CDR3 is TGTGCCAGCAGCGTCGGCCGCGGGGGGTACGAGCAGTACTTC. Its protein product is CASSVGRGGYEQYF.

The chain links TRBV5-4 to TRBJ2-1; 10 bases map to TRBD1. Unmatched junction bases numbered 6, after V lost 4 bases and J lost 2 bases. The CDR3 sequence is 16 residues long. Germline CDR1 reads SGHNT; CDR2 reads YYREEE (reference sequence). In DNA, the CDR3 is TGTGCCAGCAGCGAAGGGACAGGGGAGCCCTACAATGAGCAGTTCTTC. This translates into CASSEGTGEPYNEQFF.

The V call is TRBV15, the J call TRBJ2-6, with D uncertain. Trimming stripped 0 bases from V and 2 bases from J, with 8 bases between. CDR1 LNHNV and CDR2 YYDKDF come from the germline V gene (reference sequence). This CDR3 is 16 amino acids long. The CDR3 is CATSRDRQAGANVLTF. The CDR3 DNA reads TGTGCCACCAGCAGAGATCGGCAGGCTGGGGCCAACGTCCTGACTTTC.

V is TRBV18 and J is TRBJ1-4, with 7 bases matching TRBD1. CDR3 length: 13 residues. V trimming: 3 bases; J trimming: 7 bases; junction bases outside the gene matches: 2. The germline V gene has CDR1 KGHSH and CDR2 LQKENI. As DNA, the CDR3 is TGTGCCAGCTCACCTTGGGACAGTGAAAAACTGTTTTTT. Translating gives CASSPWDSEKLFF.